This TCR beta chain was documented in a study of blood T cell repertoires in COVID-19. Sequenced by immunoSEQ multiplex PCR; TCRdb stores in-frame clones only, minus some. The sample has roughly 360,000 clones, approximately 87% seen once. There are 13 residues in the CDR3. Per the germline V gene, CDR1 is LGHDT and CDR2 is YNNKEL (reference sequence). V lost 4 bases and J 1 base, leaving 7 bases between the germline ends. The J gene is TRBJ1-1, the V gene TRBV3-1 (or the pseudogene TRBV3-2); D is uncertain. Sample: PBMCs or T cells enriched from blood (not recorded which). The origin of this receptor is a woman under 40 with acute COVID-19. CDR3 nucleotides: TGTGCCAGCAGCCCCGGGAAGAACACTGAAGCTTTCTTT. Protein sequence: CASSPGKNTEAFF.